This T cell receptor beta chain is from a study of blood T cell repertoires in COVID-19 (dated by TCRdb to 2018 to 2021). Turning to the overall study: Samples covering the acute and convalescent phases of COVID-19 were provided by collaborators in the United States, Italy and Spain. The prospective study material was composed of cDNA or gDNA derived from T cells, B-cell-depleted T cells, or PBMCs. Deeply sampled blood TCRbeta repertoires from subjects exposed to, actively infected with, or recovered from COVID-19 were included in the dataset. The repertoires were released in a freely available public database intended as a resource for research on the immune response to SARS-CoV-2. Samples came from the ongoing ImmuneRACE study (first 160 participants) plus 1,254 subjects from 6 global collaborators. The sample metadata nearly always contained a de-identified subject ID, COVID-19 status, age in years and sex. Where HLA class I and class II types were available, the types were taken from metadata supplied by the sample provider, not from assay-based typing. What the work shows at the level of the full study, not this receptor alone: The quantity of clinical and demographic metadata differed by source and by participant and was supplied without curation.

TCRbeta CDR3 regions were amplified from genomic DNA using the immunoSEQ Assay, a bias-controlled multiplex PCR. The published analysis was carried out like this. Nucleated cell counts per sample were estimated from amplification of reference gene primers within the assay. To quantify the absolute abundance of each unique TCRbeta CDR3 rearrangement, sequence reads were collapsed and filtered. For each sample, productive Simpson clonality was calculated as the square root of Simpson's diversity index over productive rearrangements. Imported from immuneACCESS, the table was reduced by TCRdb to in-frame sequences with V and J called. These copies leave out some clones; in studies compared against another copy, an unresolved V gene accounts for under half, and the cause of the remainder is not known. Clone size and V and J calls were adopted from that table, with D and trimming inferred from the DNA. This sample gives tens of thousands of clones in total; more than 65% of them show up just once. The ten top clones hold approximately 8.9% of the sample.

Turning to this clone: What this receptor recognizes is not known. Per-base quality was not reported, and no clone a single base away is much larger than it.

One collaborating source in Seattle enrolled patients while the patients were actively infected and followed the patients over time throughout the course of disease. The collaborating institutions used their own protocols to collect whole blood in K2EDTA tubes. Collaborator samples were shipped for TCRbeta analysis as frozen whole blood, isolated PBMCs, or DNA extracted from either sample type. Sequenced input: peripheral blood. This clonotype was sampled from an elderly man with COVID-19, enrolled during active disease.

The nucleotide sequence reads TGTGCCAGCAGTTGGGACGGGCAGCCTAGCGGAGTTTACAATGAGCAGTTCTTC. Its translation reads: CASSWDGQPSGVYNEQFF. Here the chain combines TRBV6-2 or TRBV6-3 and TRBJ2-1; 7 of the junction bases match TRBD2. Trimming removed 4 bases from V and 4 bases from J; the gene matches leave 16 bases unexplained. CDR1 and CDR2 are drawn from the germline V gene: MNHEY, SVGEGT. The CDR3 has 18 amino acids, counting the end cysteine and phenylalanine. The only DNA kept is the CDR3, 54 bases in frame from the first base.